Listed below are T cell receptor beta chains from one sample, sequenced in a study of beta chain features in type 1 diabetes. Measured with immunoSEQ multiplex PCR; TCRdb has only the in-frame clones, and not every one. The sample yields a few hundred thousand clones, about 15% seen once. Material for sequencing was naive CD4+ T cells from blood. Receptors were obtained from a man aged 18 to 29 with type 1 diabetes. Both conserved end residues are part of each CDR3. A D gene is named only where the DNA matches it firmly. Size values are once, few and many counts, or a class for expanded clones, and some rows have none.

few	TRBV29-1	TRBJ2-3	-	CSVVRLLTDTQYF	TGCAGCGTTGTCAGATTGCTCACAGATACGCAGTATTTT
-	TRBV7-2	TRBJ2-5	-	CASSPMWGEETQYF	TGTGCCAGCAGCCCAATGTGGGGGGAAGAGACCCAGTACTTC
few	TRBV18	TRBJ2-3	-	CASSPGGQSTNTQYF	TGTGCCAGCTCACCGGGGGGACAGAGCACAAATACGCAGTATTTT
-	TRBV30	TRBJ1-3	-	CAWSFRGSVPGNTIYF	TGTGCCTGGAGTTTTCGCGGCAGCGTTCCTGGAAACACCATATATTTT
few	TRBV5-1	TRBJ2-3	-	CASSGALPTDTQYF	TGCGCCAGCAGTGGAGCCCTCCCTACAGATACGCAGTATTTT
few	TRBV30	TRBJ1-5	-	CAWSGQPAQPQHF	TGTGCCTGGAGTGGGCAACCCGCTCAGCCCCAGCATTTT
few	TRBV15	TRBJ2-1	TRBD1	CATSRGDRDSNEQFF	TGTGCCACCAGCAGAGGGGACAGGGACAGCAATGAGCAGTTCTTC
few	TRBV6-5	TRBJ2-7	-	CATQLVSEQYF	TGTGCCACTCAACTAGTTAGCGAGCAGTACTTC
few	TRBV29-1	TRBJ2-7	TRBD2	CSVGLAGISRYEQYF	TGCAGCGTGGGACTAGCGGGAATTTCGAGGTACGAGCAGTACTTC
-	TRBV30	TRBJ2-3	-	CACKQGSSTDTQYF	TGTGCCTGCAAACAGGGTTCTAGCACAGATACGCAGTATTTT
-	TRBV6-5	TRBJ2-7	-	CASSYQMALSGEQYF	TGTGCCAGCAGTTACCAGATGGCGTTATCGGGGGAGCAGTACTTC